This T cell receptor beta chain was found in a study of cytomegalovirus exposure and HLA in healthy donors. This clone was picked up one time. In the PCR, 60 Vbeta and 13 Jbeta primers were used. The data were produced by immunoSEQ multiplex PCR, yet TCRdb's version contains in-frame clones alone and is incomplete. Among about 140,000 clones listed, 70% to 75% were seen once. This clonotype was obtained from a woman aged 30 to 39 in good health and CMV-seronegative. Specimen: PBMCs.

CDR3 in DNA: TGTGCCAGCAGTCGCTCCCCTAGCGGGGACACAGATACGCAGTATTTT. It encodes CASSRSPSGDTDTQYF. The J gene is TRBJ2-3, the V gene TRBV7-2; 9 nucleotides align to TRBD2. The CDR3 runs to 16 residues. Germline CDR1 reads SGHTA; CDR2 reads FQGNSA. After removal of 6 bases from V and 2 bases from J, the junction contained 9 bases not matched to a gene.